This T cell receptor beta chain was obtained from a study of beta chain features in type 1 diabetes. Across the study: Patients were similar to healthy donors in age and gender (as well as in cell yields).

The authors reverse transcribed all of the isolated RNA, so sequencing captured expressed TCRB transcripts. An average about 3.8 million reads came from naive, central memory and regulatory T cell samples. The protocol was immunoSEQ multiplex PCR, while the TCRdb copy is restricted to in-frame clones and leaves out a portion. The top ten clones hold 0.093% of a sample with about 620,000 clones, 15% of them seen once. Turning to this clone: Its antigen is unidentified.

Study-level results: In cDNA sequencing, cells with high TCR expression could be over-represented. In all four CD4+ subsets, TCRB CDR3 length was significantly, moderately reduced in type 1 diabetes.

The sequencing sample was made of naive CD4+ T cells from blood. This TCR came from a man in his late teens or twenties in good health.

CDR3 sequence reads: CASSPDLLRDEQYF. As DNA, the CDR3 is TGTGCCAGCAGCCCGGACCTCTTGAGGGACGAGCAGTACTTC. V gene TRBV5-6 combines with J gene TRBJ2-7, with D perhaps TRBD2 (5 bases). The CDR3 is made up of 14 amino acids. Trimming shortened V by 4 bases and J by 5 bases, and 16 bases separated the two germline ends. Germline V gene lookup returns CDR1 SGHDT and CDR2 YYEEEE.